The rows below give T cell receptor beta chains drawn from one sample of a study of CD8+CD57+ T cells in acquired aplastic anemia. TCRdb ran MiXCR on the reads and lists one entry per CDR3 protein. Of more than 200,000 distinct CDR3 sequences listed, roughly 50% are singletons. Source material: sorted CD4+, CD8+, or CD8+CD57+ T cells (not recorded which) from PBMCs. The source of these receptors is a human donor with aplastic anemia. The CDR3 runs from the conserved cysteine through the conserved F or W. D genes are given only for firm matches. Not every row has a clone size; where given, it reads once, few, many or a size class.

V	D	size	J	CDR3	DNA
TRBV9	-	-	TRBJ2-1	CASSVELGGNEQFF	TGTGCCAGCAGCGTAGAGTTGGGGGGCAATGAGCAGTTCTTC
TRBV7-9	-	-	TRBJ2-3	CASSYRTGDTQYF	TGTGCCAGCAGCTACCGGACCGGGGATACGCAGTATTTT
TRBV29-1	-	-	TRBJ2-7	CSVDSGNRYEQYF	TGCAGCGTTGATTCCGGCAACCGCTACGAGCAGTACTTC
TRBV10-3	TRBD2	-	TRBJ2-1	CAISAGEGERFF	TGTGCCATCAGCGCGGGAGAGGGTGAGCGGTTCTTC
TRBV6-5	-	-	TRBJ1-1	CASSPSGGRAEAFF	TGTGCCAGCAGCCCCTCGGGGGGGCGGGCTGAAGCTTTCTTT
TRBV20-1	-	many	TRBJ2-1	CSGRDPFNNEQFF	TGCAGTGGCCGGGATCCTTTTAACAATGAGCAGTTCTTC
TRBV7-3	TRBD2	many	TRBJ2-1	CASSPLAGGNEQFF	TGTGCCAGCAGCCCACTAGCGGGGGGCAATGAGCAGTTCTTC
TRBV20-1	TRBD1	-	TRBJ2-5	CSATEGQGQETQYF	TGCAGTGCTACCGAGGGACAGGGCCAAGAGACCCAGTACTTC
TRBV2	-	-	TRBJ1-4	CASSEGTSGGASDEKLFF	TGTGCCAGCAGTGAAGGGACTAGCGGGGGCGCTTCGGATGAAAAACTGTTTTTT
TRBV7-2	-	-	TRBJ2-1	CASSLSPGSSYNEQFF	TGTGCCAGCAGCTTATCCCCTGGAAGCTCCTACAATGAGCAGTTCTTC
TRBV29-1	-	-	TRBJ1-1	CSVDRSGNTEAFF	TGCAGCGTTGATAGGAGTGGGAACACTGAAGCTTTCTTT
TRBV7-9	-	-	TRBJ1-2	CASSLEGLLANYGYTF	TGTGCCAGCAGTCTAGAGGGACTCCTCGCTAACTATGGCTACACCTTC
TRBV20-1	-	-	TRBJ1-1	CSATGLNTEAFF	TGCAGTGCTACAGGCTTGAACACTGAAGCTTTCTTT
TRBV30	-	-	TRBJ1-4	CAWSTTDEKLFF	TGTGCCTGGAGTACGACGGATGAAAAACTGTTTTTT
TRBV30	-	many	TRBJ2-5	CAWSPQETQYF	TGTGCCTGGTCCCCCCAAGAGACCCAGTACTTC
TRBV2	-	-	TRBJ1-2	CASNRDKDDGYTF	TGTGCCAGCAACAGGGACAAGGACGATGGCTACACCTTC
TRBV11-3	TRBD2	many	TRBJ2-1	CASKGGGVDNEQFF	TGTGCCAGCAAAGGCGGGGGGGTCGACAATGAGCAGTTCTTC